This T cell receptor beta chain was sequenced for a study of neurological immune-mediated disorders. TCRdb re-called the 5' RACE reads through MiXCR, storing one row per CDR3 protein. Of roughly 38,000 distinct CDR3 sequences in the sample, around 6.8% were seen once. In its sample, this clonotype ranks as medium-sized. V lost 5 bases and J lost 2, with 10 bases in between. Germline loops: CDR1 MNHNY, CDR2 SVGAGI (reference sequence). This CDR3 is built from 13 residues. The origin of this receptor is a woman aged 40 to 55 in good health. The chain employs TRBV6-6 and TRBJ2-7, with D possibly matching TRBD2 (5 bases). Sequencing was done on a sample of PBMCs. CDR3 in DNA: TGTGCCAGCAGTGGACTCGCAACCTACGAGCAGTACTTC. Amino acid sequence: CASSGLATYEQYF.